The rows below give T cell receptor beta chains drawn from one sample of a study of response to subunit inactivated influenza vaccine. MiXCR, run by TCRdb on the RT-PCR reads, gives a single entry per CDR3 protein. The sample lists 530,000 or so distinct CDR3 sequences; roughly 23% were seen once. The sequenced sample was CD4+ T cells sorted from PBMCs, obtained about 5 days after vaccination. The receptors come from a man aged 45-60 years who received an inactivated influenza vaccine. The conserved cysteine and the conserved F or W are not part of the CDR3 here.

TRBV12-3/TRBV12-4	ASSLTVNNQPQH
TRBV7-6	ASSSDFGAGGRWTQY
TRBV29-1	SGGLAATDTQY
TRBV20-1	SAHPRESGTDTQY
TRBV5-6	ASSLVPGDYNEQF
TRBV7-9	ASSSYVPSGANVLT
TRBV6-2/TRBV6-3	ASSYNQGVGTEAF
TRBV13	ARSPSPGLAGGFGEQF
TRBV5-1	ASTFDSPSLGEQF
TRBV20-1	SAKGPGFGDVPF
TRBV5-4	ASSFSAGESYNEQF
TRBV24-1	ATSDFRGQSSYNEQF
TRBV20-1	SARDRDREWEKLF
TRBV7-9	ASSLAAGEKTQY
TRBV28	ASSSYLETQY
TRBV24-1	ATSDLAGGVDEQF
TRBV20-1	SASSGLAADTQY
TRBV7-9	ASSLGTSLYSNQPQH
TRBV20-1	SASLQGPQETQY
TRBV29-1	SVEQGRSTEAF
TRBV5-5	ASSAIAGVETQY
TRBV20-1	SAYDRDSLYEQY
TRBV6-1	ASSDRGGNSPLH
TRBV6-2/TRBV6-3	ARRQGAPNTGELS
TRBV20-1	SARATGERNGYT
TRBV6-4	ASSATGTNTDTQY
TRBV5-1	ASRFRQSAYGYT
TRBV12-3/TRBV12-4	ASSLGASRGETQY
TRBV2	ASTATGRNNYGYT
TRBV2	ASSPLAASTDTQY
TRBV10-3	AISDEGGRYNEQF
TRBV7-2	ASRFTDVYGYT
TRBV2	ASSDRNEQY
TRBV20-1	SATETFNQPQH
TRBV7-9	ASSSQLAGGHEQF
TRBV7-2	ASSETTSSEQY
TRBV27	ASSLFGLAGGTDTQY
TRBV6-1	ASSPYRGGSCEQY
TRBV5-1	ASSLAGGEAQPQH
TRBV4-1	ASSQEKGPSWETQY
TRBV5-1	ASRLSLAPGSTYNEQF
TRBV7-2	ASRRGGLGDTQY
TRBV7-8	ASSPDGRMNTEAF
TRBV20-1	CARRNSGRSTDTQY
TRBV5-1	ASSGVAGGSTDTQY
TRBV29-1	SVGGYT
TRBV7-6	ASSFPGVGEQY
TRBV7-9	ASSAPPGQPRNEQF
TRBV12-3/TRBV12-4	ASSNAQIGFYEQY
TRBV27	ASSYRGPSYEQY
TRBV6-1	ATYGQINTGELF
TRBV29-1	SVAGTSPTNEQF
TRBV7-8	ASSARGRLERY
TRBV29-1	SVESVRGHEQY
TRBV9	ASRRRGEGTDTQY